This note documents a single TCR beta chain sequence. The sample originates from a study of CD8+ T cells in alopecia areata. Study in general: The drug, oral tofacitinib, was given to treated patients at 5 to 10 mg twice daily.

Extracted from the samples, RNA was reverse transcribed into cDNA to serve as the sequencing template. Sequencing used immunoSEQ multiplex PCR; TCRdb keeps in-frame clones, though not all of them. This sample has 120,000 or so clones, with 35% to 45% found just once. V gave up 3 bases and J gave up 1 base, with 16 bases separating them. The germline V gene has CDR1 MNHEY and CDR2 SMNVEV (reference sequence). The CDR3 has 16 amino acids. The sample comprised CD4+ T cells sorted from blood. The V gene is TRBV27, the J gene TRBJ2-7, with a possible D match to TRBD1 (5 bases). The sequence was obtained from a human donor with alopecia areata. CDR3 DNA sequence: TGTGCCAGCAGTTTGATTCCCATTAGGGGTTCCTACGAGCAGTACTTC. Encoded protein: CASSLIPIRGSYEQYF.